The rows below give T cell receptor beta chains drawn from one sample of a study of T-cell reconstitution after alpha-beta-depleted transplantation in children. A single record per CDR3 protein comes from TCRdb applying MiXCR to the PCR reads. The table lists around 15,000 distinct CDR3 sequences, about 7.7% of them singletons. The material sequenced was PBMCs, mostly from graft donor cells, taken 60 days after TCRalphabeta/CD19-depleted stem cell transplant. The receptors come from a boy younger than two who had a stem cell transplant for Wiskott-Aldrich syndrome, so the T cells may come from the graft donor. Both conserved end residues are part of each CDR3. D genes are given only for firm matches. Size tells how often a clone was seen (once, few, many) or the class of an expanded clone, and some rows leave it out.

>TRBV24-1|TRBJ2-1|-|many
CATSDLWGQDEQFF
TGTGCCACCAGTGATTTATGGGGGCAAGATGAGCAGTTCTTC
>TRBV19|TRBJ2-7|-|many
CASSIVAGWEQYF
TGTGCCAGTAGTATTGTTGCAGGCTGGGAGCAGTACTTC
>TRBV18|TRBJ2-1|-|-
CASSPLASVAYNEQFF
TGTGCCAGCTCACCACTCGCTAGCGTTGCCTACAATGAGCAGTTCTTC
>TRBV6-5|TRBJ1-6|-|-
CASSWQGPSPGAPLHF
TGTGCCAGCAGTTGGCAGGGGCCCAGTCCGGGGGCACCCCTCCACTTT
>TRBV6-1|TRBJ2-6|-|-
CASDNPDDLWANVLTF
TGTGCCAGCGATAACCCTGACGATCTCTGGGCCAACGTCCTGACTTTC
>TRBV20-1|TRBJ1-6|TRBD1|many
CSAVPTGTGDSPLHF
TGCAGTGCCGTACCAACCGGGACAGGTGATTCACCCCTCCACTTT
>TRBV5-1|TRBJ2-5|TRBD1|many
CASSSTTGESETQYF
TGCGCCAGCAGCTCGACAACAGGGGAGTCTGAGACCCAGTACTTC
>TRBV11-2|TRBJ2-7|-|many
CASSPSRVLLYEQYF
TGTGCCAGCAGCCCCTCCCGGGTCCTTCTCTACGAGCAGTACTTC
>TRBV28|TRBJ2-1|-|many
CASPPAGANNEQFF
TGTGCCAGCCCTCCGGCAGGGGCGAACAATGAGCAGTTCTTC
>TRBV6-2/TRBV6-3|TRBJ2-7|-|many
CASRPTGRKAYEQYF
TGTGCCAGCAGACCCACAGGGCGGAAAGCCTACGAGCAGTACTTC
>TRBV18|TRBJ1-5|-|many
CASSPGNQPQHF
TGTGCCAGCTCACCAGGCAATCAGCCCCAGCATTTT
>TRBV4-1|TRBJ2-1|-|many
CASSQEDGSSYNEQFF
TGCGCCAGCAGCCAAGAAGACGGGAGCTCCTACAATGAGCAGTTCTTC
>TRBV29-1|TRBJ2-7|TRBD1|many
CSVDGTGPPYEQYF
TGCAGCGTTGATGGGACAGGGCCCCCCTACGAGCAGTACTTC
>TRBV7-9|TRBJ1-2|-|many
CASSLLGNYGYTF
TGTGCCAGCAGCTTATTGGGGAACTATGGCTACACCTTC
>TRBV3-1|TRBJ1-1|-|many
CASSPAHSYTEAFF
TGTGCCAGCAGCCCTGCCCACAGCTACACTGAAGCTTTCTTT
>TRBV5-5|TRBJ2-7|TRBD2|many
CASSLGAGRSGGQYF
TGTGCCAGCAGCTTGGGGGCAGGCAGGTCGGGGGGGCAGTACTTC
>TRBV2|TRBJ1-3|-|-
CASSVRGQNSGNTIYF
TGTGCCAGCAGTGTAAGAGGACAGAACTCTGGAAACACCATATATTTT
>TRBV6-1|TRBJ1-6|-|-
CASSVTGGGSPLHF
TGTGCCAGCAGTGTTACGGGAGGGGGATCACCCCTCCACTTT
>TRBV20-1|TRBJ1-1|-|many
CSASTGVNTEAFF
TGCAGTGCTAGTACGGGGGTAAATACTGAAGCTTTCTTT
>TRBV28|TRBJ2-5|TRBD2|many
CASSSITSGSTETQYF
TGTGCCAGCAGTTCCATAACTAGCGGGAGTACGGAGACCCAGTACTTC
>TRBV29-1|TRBJ2-1|TRBD2|-
CSVTGTSGIWSYNEQFF
TGCAGCGTTACCGGGACTAGCGGGATTTGGTCCTACAATGAGCAGTTCTTC
>TRBV9|TRBJ2-1|TRBD2|-
CASSVGLSGRLESSYNEQFF
TGTGCCAGCAGCGTAGGGCTTAGCGGGAGGCTGGAGAGCTCCTACAATGAGCAGTTCTTC
>TRBV18|TRBJ2-7|-|-
CASSPQEWVLSTYEQYF
TGTGCCAGCTCACCACAAGAGTGGGTATTATCTACCTACGAGCAGTACTTC
>TRBV4-2|TRBJ2-2|-|many
CASSQVLGGNTGELFF
TGTGCCAGCAGCCAAGTCCTGGGGGGGAACACCGGGGAGCTGTTTTTT
>TRBV7-9|TRBJ1-1|-|many
CASSMEGAMNTEAFF
TGTGCCAGTTCGATGGAGGGAGCTATGAACACTGAAGCTTTCTTT
>TRBV20-1|TRBJ2-1|TRBD2|-
CSAKLLLAGGVSEQFF
TGCAGTGCTAAACTGCTGCTAGCGGGAGGCGTCAGTGAGCAGTTCTTC
>TRBV20-1|TRBJ2-1|TRBD2|many
CSARKTSGSSYNEQFF
TGCAGTGCTAGAAAGACTAGCGGGAGCTCCTACAATGAGCAGTTCTTC
>TRBV5-4|TRBJ2-7|TRBD2|few
CASSLRGRDYEQYF
TGTGCCAGCAGCTTGCGCGGGAGGGACTACGAGCAGTACTTC
>TRBV9|TRBJ2-2|-|many
CASSVQGWNTGELFF
TGTGCCAGCAGCGTACAAGGGTGGAACACCGGGGAGCTGTTTTTT
>TRBV12-3/TRBV12-4|TRBJ1-6|-|many
CASSLGPRASPLHF
TGTGCCAGCAGCTTAGGCCCCCGGGCCTCACCCCTCCACTTT
>TRBV19|TRBJ2-7|-|-
CASSDRGIHEQYF
TGTGCCAGTAGTGACAGAGGTATACACGAGCAGTACTTC
>TRBV20-1|TRBJ2-1|TRBD2|few
CSVVGGWYNEQFF
TGCAGTGTTGTGGGAGGGTGGTACAATGAGCAGTTCTTC
>TRBV5-1|TRBJ2-1|TRBD2|many
CASSPQREYNEQFF
TGCGCCAGCAGCCCCCAGCGGGAGTACAATGAGCAGTTCTTC
>TRBV2|TRBJ1-5|-|many
CASSEPFQPQHF
TGTGCCAGCAGTGAACCCTTTCAGCCCCAGCATTTT